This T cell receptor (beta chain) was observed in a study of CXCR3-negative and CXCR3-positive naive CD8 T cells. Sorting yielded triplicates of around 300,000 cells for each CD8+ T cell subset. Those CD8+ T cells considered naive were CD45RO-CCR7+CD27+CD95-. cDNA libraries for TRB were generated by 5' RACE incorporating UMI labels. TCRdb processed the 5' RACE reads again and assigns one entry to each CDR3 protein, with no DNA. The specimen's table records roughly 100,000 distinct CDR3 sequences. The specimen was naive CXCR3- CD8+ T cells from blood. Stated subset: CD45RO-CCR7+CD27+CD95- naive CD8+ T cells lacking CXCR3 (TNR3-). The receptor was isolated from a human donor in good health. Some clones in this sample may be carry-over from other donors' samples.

The CDR3 loop reads CASRMGHELWAFF. The V and J genes are TRBV6-2 or TRBV6-3 and TRBJ1-1; TCRdb reports TRBD1, a call that lacks DNA to check it against. There are 13 residues in the CDR3. Germline CDR1 reads MNHEY; CDR2 reads SVGEGT.